This TCR beta chain is drawn from a study of blood T cell repertoires in COVID-19. Assay: immunoSEQ multiplex PCR; the TCRdb copy retains only in-frame clones and omits some. The data contain a few hundred thousand clones, roughly 90% of them singletons. V was trimmed by 8 bases and J by 2 bases, leaving 16 bases between them. CDR1 is GTSNPN and CDR2 is SVGIG in the germline V gene (reference sequence). The CDR3 is made up of 14 amino acids. Participant-given clinical history determined each cohort assignment. Input material: PBMCs or T cells enriched from blood (not recorded which). This receptor was obtained from a woman aged 25 to 39 who had recovered from COVID-19. This chain connects TRBV30 to TRBJ1-3; D is possibly TRBD1 (6 bases). The CDR3: CAGTTGRTGNTIYF. In nucleotides, the CDR3 is TGTGCCGGAACTACAGGGAGAACTGGAAACACCATATATTTT.